This passage covers 28 T cell receptor beta chains from one sample sequenced in a study of blood T cells in healthy people across ages. The second PCR ran about 6 to 11 cycles with a sample-barcoded 5' primer and J-beta primers. TCRdb used MiXCR to reprocess the 5' RACE reads, holding one entry per CDR3 protein. The sample yields about 1.6 million distinct CDR3 sequences, 34% seen once. The sequenced sample was blood. These receptors all come from a woman aged 25 to 45 in good health.

This clonotype was seen only a few times. The chain couples TRBV12-3 or TRBV12-4 to TRBJ1-1; D not resolved. Trimming pared 1 base from V and 4 bases from J, leaving 10 bases between. The CDR3 spans 14 residues. Here the CDR3 reads CASSLGFPRTEAFF. The CDR3 DNA follows: TGTGCCAGCAGTTTAGGGTTCCCCCGCACTGAAGCTTTCTTT.

The CDR3, as DNA: TGCGCCAGCAGCCCCTTAGGAGAGGCGGGAAGCTCCTACAATGAGCAGTTCTTC. This codes for CASSPLGEAGSSYNEQFF. The chain joins TRBV5-1 to TRBJ2-1; TRBD2 might be the D (6 bases). The V end lost 4 bases, the J end lost 0 bases, and 20 bases lay between the germline ends. Germline-derived CDR1 and CDR2 are SGHRS and YFSETQ. The CDR3 extends over 18 amino acids.

This clonotype was found a few times. The CDR3 DNA reads TGTGCCAGCAGCGGCGACAGTTCTGAAGCTTTCTTT. Translating gives CASSGDSSEAFF. The rearrangement uses TRBV9 and TRBJ1-1; weak D call: TRBD1 (5 bases). Germline CDR1 reads SGDLS; CDR2 reads YYNGEE. V was pared by 3 bases and J by 6 bases, with 9 bases between. There are 12 residues in the CDR3. Looking up the rest from reference TRBV9 and TRBJ1-1 gives the full variable domain: DSGVTQTPKHLITATGQRVTLRCSPRSGDLSVYWYQQSLDQGLQFLIQYYNGEERAKGNILERFSAQQFPDLHSELNLSSLELGDSALYFCASSGDSSEAFFGQGTRLTVV.

This clonotype appeared a few times. This chain connects TRBV10-3 to TRBJ2-7, with TRBD1 matching over 9 bases. Germline CDR1 reads ENHRY; CDR2 reads SYGVKD. The V segment lost 4 bases and the J segment 5 bases; nucleotides outside the gene matches: 9. This CDR3 contains 15 residues. The CDR3 DNA follows: TGTGCCATCAGTGGCGCGGGACAGGGTAGTGACGAGCAGTACTTC. It specifies CAISGAGQGSDEQYF.

This clonotype was detected once. Being one base from a much bigger clone, this may be a read error. The chain is built from TRBV20-1 and TRBJ2-7; D is possibly TRBD1 (6 bases). The CDR3 extends over 15 amino acids. The germline V and J ends were trimmed by 3 bases and 4 bases, with 19 bases remaining between them. In germline, CDR1 is DFQATT, CDR2 SNEGSKA (reference sequence). This chain's CDR3 is CSARVQGRRNYEQYF. CDR3 in DNA: TGCAGTGCTAGGGTACAGGGTCGGAGAAATTACGAGCAGTACTTC.

The chain carries TRBV7-9 and TRBJ2-7, with D maybe TRBD2 (6 bases). This CDR3 region has 15 residues. Per germline, CDR1 SEHNR and CDR2 FQNEAQ (reference sequence). The germline V and J ends were trimmed by 4 bases and 3 bases, with 16 bases remaining between them. CDR3 residues: CASSSGTRGVYEQYF. DNA of the CDR3: TGTGCCAGCAGCTCCGGGACCCGCGGGGTCTACGAGCAGTACTTC.

This clonotype has more than one count but fewer than ten. The gene calls are TRBV14 and TRBJ2-1, with 9 positions matching TRBD1. Germline V gives CDR1 SGHDN, CDR2 FVKESK. V trimming: 5 bases; J trimming: 10 bases; junction bases outside the gene matches: 12. CDR3 length: 15 residues. The CDR3 here is CASSKGTGYEREQFF. CDR3 nucleotides: TGTGCCAGCAGCAAAGGGACAGGGTACGAACGGGAGCAGTTCTTC.

This clonotype was counted many times. The CDR3 sequence is CSVQEGTGFGNEQFF. The CDR3 nucleotides read TGCAGCGTTCAGGAGGGGACAGGGTTCGGCAATGAGCAGTTCTTC. The rearrangement joins TRBV29-1 to TRBJ2-1; 9 bases fit TRBD1. Trimming at V came to 5 bases and at J to 6 bases, leaving 11 bases not matched to a gene. The CDR3 spans 15 residues. The germline V gene has CDR1 SQVTM and CDR2 ANQGSEA.

The table lists this clonotype with a few counts. The chain carries TRBV30 and TRBJ2-6; D perhaps matches TRBD2 (7 bases). The germline V gene encodes CDR1 GTSNPN and CDR2 SVGIG (reference sequence). Trimming took 8 bases from V and 2 from J, leaving 10 bases between them. The CDR3 spans 13 residues. DNA of the CDR3: TGTGCCCGGGGGGCGGCTGGGGCCAACGTCCTGACTTTC. Its translation: CARGAAGANVLTF.

This chain uses TRBV6-5 with TRBJ2-2, with TRBD1 matching over 8 bases. Germline loops: CDR1 MNHEY, CDR2 SVGAGI. The CDR3 consists of 18 residues. Losses at the gene ends were 4 bases for V and 4 bases for J; bases not matched to a gene: 14. The CDR3 spells CASSSTGTGAFGTGELFF. The DNA for the CDR3 is TGTGCCAGCAGTTCCACGGGGACAGGAGCCTTTGGCACCGGGGAGCTGTTTTTT.

The J gene is TRBJ2-3, the V gene TRBV5-1; 11 nucleotides line up with TRBD2. Trimming removed 3 bases from V and 11 bases from J; junction bases left unmatched: 5. Germline assignment: CDR1 SGHRS and CDR2 YFSETQ. The CDR3 runs to 13 residues. CDR3 protein: CASSWWLAGGQYF. In nucleotides, the CDR3 is TGCGCCAGCAGCTGGTGGCTAGCGGGGGGGCAGTATTTT.

Only a few counts were recorded for this clonotype. This sequence joins TRBV4-1 and TRBJ1-2; D uncertain. Trimming cost V 2 bases and J 8 bases, with 15 bases left between them. Per the germline V gene, CDR1 is MGHRA and CDR2 is YSYEKL. The CDR3 is 14 amino acids. Here the CDR3 reads CASSQPIARQGYTF. Here the CDR3 DNA reads TGCGCCAGCAGCCAACCAATTGCCCGTCAGGGCTACACCTTC.

This chain uses TRBV30 with TRBJ2-1; D unresolved. V dropped 0 bases and J dropped 12 bases, with 9 bases sitting between them. The CDR3 totals 11 residues. CDR1 and CDR2 (germline): GTSNPN, SVGIG (reference sequence). CDR3 residues: CAWSVLQRQFF. In nucleotides, the CDR3 is TGTGCCTGGAGTGTTCTTCAGAGGCAGTTCTTC.

The chain carries TRBV21-1 and TRBJ1-2. TRBV21-1 is assigned pseudogene status. There are 14 residues in the CDR3. As DNA, the CDR3 is TGTGCCAGCAGCAAAGGCGGGACTATCTATGGCTACACCTTC. Translation gives CASSKGGTIYGYTF.

The count of this clonotype is one. This CDR3 is CASSKAEADTQYF. CDR3 nucleotide sequence: TGTGCCAGCAGCAAGGCGGAGGCAGATACGCAGTATTTT. The rearrangement joins TRBV11-2 to TRBJ2-3; a possible D gene is TRBD2 (5 bases). The CDR3 length is 13 residues. Trimming stripped 5 bases from V and 4 bases from J, with 10 bases between. CDR1 is SGHAT and CDR2 is FQNNGV in the germline V gene.

The chain couples TRBV9 to TRBJ2-7, with 10 bases lining up with TRBD1. After removal of 3 bases from V and 1 base from J, the junction contained 4 bases not matched to a gene. CDR3 length equals 15 residues. CDR1 and CDR2 (germline): SGDLS, YYNGEE. CDR3 sequence (DNA): TGTGCCAGCAGCGGCGGACAGGGGGTTTCCTACGAGCAGTACTTC. This translates into CASSGGQGVSYEQYF.

This clonotype has just a few counts. CDR3 loop: CASSLERHNYEQYF. The CDR3 bases are TGCGCCAGCAGCTTGGAACGCCACAATTACGAGCAGTACTTC. V gene TRBV5-1 combines with J gene TRBJ2-7; D remains unclear. This CDR3 spans 14 amino acids. Trimming took off 0 bases at V and 4 bases at J, with 11 bases between the two ends. From germline, CDR1 is SGHRS and CDR2 YFSETQ.

The chain links TRBV6-1 to TRBJ2-5; 7 bases fit TRBD1. The CDR3 loop spans 15 amino acids. Unmatched junction bases numbered 12, after V lost 7 bases and J lost 4 bases. Germline-derived CDR1 and CDR2 are MNHNS and SASEGT. In DNA, the CDR3 is TGTGCCAGCACGTTAGAGGGGGCTAAGGCAGAGACCCAGTACTTC. Its translation: CASTLEGAKAETQYF.

J is TRBJ2-7 and V is TRBV18, with D unresolved. CDR3 length: 14 residues. In germline, CDR1 is KGHSH, CDR2 LQKENI. Trimming took 4 bases from V and 3 from J, leaving 13 bases between them. The CDR3 loop reads CASSHQRADYEQYF. As DNA, the CDR3 is TGTGCCAGCTCACACCAAAGGGCCGACTACGAGCAGTACTTC.

This chain uses TRBV7-6 with TRBJ2-7, with D unresolved. V was shortened by 7 bases and J by 4 bases, with 17 bases between the two germline ends. The CDR3 has 14 amino acids. From germline, CDR1 is SGHVS and CDR2 FNYEAQ. The CDR3: CASTSKIGPYEQYF. The CDR3 DNA follows: TGTGCCAGCACCTCAAAGATCGGTCCTTACGAGCAGTACTTC.

As regards this clonotype: This may stem from a read error, because a much larger clone lies one nucleotide away. CDR3: CSVYRECGTQYF. The CDR3 bases are TGCAGCGTTTACAGGGAATGTGGGACCCAGTACTTC. The chain couples TRBV29-1 to TRBJ2-5; weak D call: TRBD1 (6 bases). With 5 bases removed from V and 7 bases from J, the gap between germline ends came to 14 bases. Germline V gives CDR1 SQVTM, CDR2 ANQGSEA. The length of the CDR3 is 12 residues. Complete variable domain (other parts from reference TRBV29-1 and TRBJ2-5): SAVISQKPSRDICQRGTSLTIQCQVDSQVTMMFWYRQQPGQSLTLIATANQGSEATYESGFVIDKFPISRPNLTFSTLTVSNMSPEDSSIYLCSVYRECGTQYFGPGTRLLVL.

V is TRBV24-1 and J is TRBJ1-1, with unresolved D. Germline V lookup: CDR1 KGHDR, CDR2 SFDVKD. V was pared by 7 bases and J by 0 bases, with 8 bases between. CDR3 length equals 13 residues. The CDR3 region is CATRRRLNTEAFF. CDR3 DNA: TGTGCCACCAGGAGACGATTGAACACTGAAGCTTTCTTT.

This clonotype was detected a few times. V gene TRBV29-1 combines with J gene TRBJ2-5; D might be TRBD2 (6 bases). Germline CDR1 reads SQVTM; CDR2 reads ANQGSEA. V was trimmed by 7 bases and J by 5 bases, leaving 17 bases between them. This CDR3 region has 13 residues. CDR3 coding DNA: TGCAGCGGCCGACTAGGTGGGGGGGAGACCCAGTACTTC. Translated: CSGRLGGGETQYF. Drawing the rest from reference TRBV29-1 and TRBJ2-5, the complete variable domain is SAVISQKPSRDICQRGTSLTIQCQVDSQVTMMFWYRQQPGQSLTLIATANQGSEATYESGFVIDKFPISRPNLTFSTLTVSNMSPEDSSIYLCSGRLGGGETQYFGPGTRLLVL.

This clonotype was seen a handful of times. The rearrangement uses TRBV7-9 and TRBJ1-5; D unresolved. The CDR3 covers 15 residues. V shed 1 base and J shed 6 bases, with 13 bases lying between them. Germline assignment: CDR1 SEHNR and CDR2 FQNEAQ (reference sequence). CDR3 residues: CASSLVWGIGQPQHF. Written as DNA, the CDR3 is TGTGCCAGCAGCTTAGTGTGGGGAATCGGTCAGCCCCAGCATTTT.

The gene calls are TRBV6-1 and TRBJ1-1; perhaps TRBD1 as D (6 bases). This CDR3 contains 13 residues. From germline, CDR1 is MNHNS and CDR2 SASEGT. Trimming left V 6 bases short and J 10 bases short, with 18 bases between. The CDR3 sequence is CASSAEQGGRAFF. The CDR3 region has the DNA TGTGCCAGCAGCGCAGAACAGGGCGGGCGAGCTTTCTTT.

V usage is TRBV12-3 or TRBV12-4 and J usage is TRBJ2-7; D might be TRBD2 (5 bases). The CDR3 is 13 amino acids. V lost 5 bases and J lost 5, with 13 bases in between. The CDR3 spells CASSLPGNHEQYF. CDR3 bases: TGTGCCAGCAGTCTCCCGGGGAACCACGAGCAGTACTTC.

The genes are TRBV9 and TRBJ1-2, with D unclear. CDR3 length equals 13 residues. Trimming removed 3 bases from V and 0 bases from J, with 6 bases in between. Germline V gene lookup returns CDR1 SGDLS and CDR2 YYNGEE. Here the CDR3 DNA reads TGTGCCAGCAGCGACGGAACTAACTATGGCTACACCTTC. This codes for CASSDGTNYGYTF.

This clonotype showed up just a few times. The gene calls are TRBV6-4 and TRBJ2-1; TRBD2 is a possible D gene (6 bases). Deletions cut 4 bases from V and 2 bases from J, with 12 bases between. The CDR3 covers 15 residues. Germline assignment: CDR1 MRHNA and CDR2 SNTAGT. CDR3 bases: TGTGCCAGCAGTGTCGGCGGGGCCGCCTACAATGAGCAGTTCTTC. Protein sequence: CASSVGGAAYNEQFF.